This TCR beta chain is from a study of blood T cell repertoires in COVID-19. About the research overall: Sites in the United States, Italy and Spain provided acute and convalescent COVID-19 samples. From T cells, B-cell-depleted T cells, or PBMCs came the material, which was cDNA or gDNA.

The V and J ends lost 2 bases and 4 bases, in that order; junction bases with no gene match: 13. Germline lookup yields CDR1 PRHDT and CDR2 FYEKMQ (reference sequence). This CDR3 spans 17 amino acids. As originally analysed: Reference gene primer amplification gave nucleated cell count estimates. Libraries were prepared by immunoSEQ multiplex PCR; TCRdb keeps only in-frame clonotypes and omits some of them. That table gives V, J and clone size, and the DNA gave D and trimming. The sample yields about 190,000 clones, around four fifths seen once. The chain carries TRBV13 and TRBJ1-2, with TRBD1 matching 7 bases. Sequences were obtained from peripheral blood. The TCR sequence derives from a human donor in a cohort sampled during active COVID-19. The DNA for the CDR3 is TGTGCCAGCAGCTTACGCCGGGAGGGACAGCTATCCTATGGCTACACCTTC. It translates to CASSLRREGQLSYGYTF.